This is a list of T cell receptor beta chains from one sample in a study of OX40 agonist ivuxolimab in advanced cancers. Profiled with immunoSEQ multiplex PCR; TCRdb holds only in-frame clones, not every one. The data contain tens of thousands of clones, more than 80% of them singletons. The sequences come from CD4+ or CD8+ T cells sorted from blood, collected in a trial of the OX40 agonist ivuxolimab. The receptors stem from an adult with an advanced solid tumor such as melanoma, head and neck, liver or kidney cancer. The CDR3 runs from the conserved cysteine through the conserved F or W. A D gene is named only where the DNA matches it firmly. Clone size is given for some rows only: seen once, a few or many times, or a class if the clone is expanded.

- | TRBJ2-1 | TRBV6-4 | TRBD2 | TGTGCCAGCAGTGACGGGGGGGGGTTCAATGAGCAGTTCTTC | CASSDGGGFNEQFF
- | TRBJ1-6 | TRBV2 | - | TGTGCCAGCAGTGGGACGAGCATTAATTCACCCCTCCACTTT | CASSGTSINSPLHF
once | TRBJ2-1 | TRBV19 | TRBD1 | TGTGCCAGTAGTTCGGACAGGGGGCCCTACAATGAGCAGTTCTTC | CASSSDRGPYNEQFF
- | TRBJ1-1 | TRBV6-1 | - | TGTGCCAGCAGTGAAGTTTCTTTTGACACAGCTTTCTTT | CASSEVSFDTAFF
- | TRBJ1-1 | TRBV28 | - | TGTGCCAGCAGTTTAGGGCAGCTAAGCACTGAAGCTTTCTTT | CASSLGQLSTEAFF
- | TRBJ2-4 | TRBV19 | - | TGTGCCAGTAGTATGGTTAACAGGGTAGCCAAAAACATTCAGTACTTC | CASSMVNRVAKNIQYF
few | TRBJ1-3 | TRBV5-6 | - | TGTGCCAGCAGACGGTCCTCCGGAACAACTGGAAACACCATATATTTT | CASRRSSGTTGNTIYF
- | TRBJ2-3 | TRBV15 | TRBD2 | TGTGCCACCAGCAGATCATATAGCGGGCGCACAGATACGCAGTATTTT | CATSRSYSGRTDTQYF
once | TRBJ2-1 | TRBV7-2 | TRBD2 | TGTGCCAGCAGGGAAGTGGTCTCAGCGGGAGGGGGGGACAGTGAGCAGTTCTTC | CASREVVSAGGGDSEQFF
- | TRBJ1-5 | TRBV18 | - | TGTGCCAGCTCACAAACTCAGGGTAGCAATCAGCCCCAGCATTTT | CASSQTQGSNQPQHF
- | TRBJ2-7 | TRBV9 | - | TGTGCCAGCAGCCCCTCTCCAGGGACCCAAAACTACGAGCAGTACTTC | CASSPSPGTQNYEQYF
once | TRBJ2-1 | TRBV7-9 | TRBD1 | TGTGCCAGCAGCGCCGGACAGGGGAGGAATGAGCAGTTCTTC | CASSAGQGRNEQFF
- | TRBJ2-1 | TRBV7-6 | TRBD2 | TGTGCCAGCAGCTTAGGGTTAACGGGCGGGGGGCAGGCTGAGCAGTTCTTC | CASSLGLTGGGQAEQFF
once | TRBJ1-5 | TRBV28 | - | TGTGCCAGCAGTTTATGGCCTCGACGTAGCAATCAGCCCCAGCATTTT | CASSLWPRRSNQPQHF
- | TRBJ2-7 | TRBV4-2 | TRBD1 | TGTGCCAGCAGACCCCAGGGGGCGAGTTACGAGCAGTACTTC | CASRPQGASYEQYF
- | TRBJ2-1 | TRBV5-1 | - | TGCGCCAGCAGCATAGCCACAGGAGGCAATGAGCAGTTCTTC | CASSIATGGNEQFF
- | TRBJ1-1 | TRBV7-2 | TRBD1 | TGTGCCAGCAGCTTCGGGACAGGCGATATGAACACTGAAGCTTTCTTT | CASSFGTGDMNTEAFF
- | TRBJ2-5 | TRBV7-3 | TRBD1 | TGTGCCAGCAGCCAGGGGGCAGGGCAAGAGACCCAGTACTTC | CASSQGAGQETQYF
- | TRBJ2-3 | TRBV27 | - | TGTGCCAGCAGCGGGGCTAGCGGCACAGATACGCAGTATTTT | CASSGASGTDTQYF
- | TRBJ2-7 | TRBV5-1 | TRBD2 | TGCGCCAGCAGCTTGGTTAGCGGGACCTCCTACGAGCAGTACTTC | CASSLVSGTSYEQYF
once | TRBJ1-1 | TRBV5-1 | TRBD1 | TGCGCCAGCAAGGTTGGGACAGGGGCTACTGAAGCTTTCTTT | CASKVGTGATEAFF
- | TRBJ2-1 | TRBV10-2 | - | TGCGCCAGCAGTGATCGGGGGAGGGGGCCATACAATGAGCAGTTCTTC | CASSDRGRGPYNEQFF
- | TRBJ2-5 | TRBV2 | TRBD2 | TGTGCCAGCAGTGTGGGGACTAGCGGGAGTGGAGAGACCCAGTACTTC | CASSVGTSGSGETQYF
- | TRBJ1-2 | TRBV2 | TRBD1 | TGTGCCAGCAGTGAAGAGGGACAGGGTTCAGGCTACACCTTC | CASSEEGQGSGYTF
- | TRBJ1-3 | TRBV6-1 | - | TGTGCCAGCATGGTCTCCTCTGGAAACACCATATATTTT | CASMVSSGNTIYF